This T cell receptor beta chain was observed in a study of lymphopenia after photon versus proton radiotherapy. In germline, CDR1 is SGHRS, CDR2 YFSETQ. V shed 0 bases and J shed 7 bases, with 8 bases lying between them. CDR3 length: 13 amino acids. Only in-frame clones appear in the TCRdb table, and some are missing; sequencing was by immunoSEQ multiplex PCR. The sample carries around 50,000 clones, approximately 84% recorded once. Details on this clone: Its antigen is currently unknown.

Regarding the study as a whole: A bigger post-nadir fall in TCR diversity correlated inversely with survival time in deceased patients. Relative stability marked proton patients; photon patients lost diversity and naive cells. After the lymphocyte nadir, photon-treated repertoires showed oligoclonal expansion, especially of CD8+ Temra cells. Only patients who died were analyzed for survival; proton advantage is unproven.

The chain joins TRBV5-1 to TRBJ2-4; D uncertain. This receptor was obtained from a man between 60 and 70 years old with pancreatic cancer. The sequenced sample was peripheral blood, obtained from a patient treated with proton-based radiotherapy. The DNA of the CDR3 is TGCGCCAGCAGCTTGGGTGCGCTGAACATTCAGTACTTC. This gives the protein CASSLGALNIQYF.